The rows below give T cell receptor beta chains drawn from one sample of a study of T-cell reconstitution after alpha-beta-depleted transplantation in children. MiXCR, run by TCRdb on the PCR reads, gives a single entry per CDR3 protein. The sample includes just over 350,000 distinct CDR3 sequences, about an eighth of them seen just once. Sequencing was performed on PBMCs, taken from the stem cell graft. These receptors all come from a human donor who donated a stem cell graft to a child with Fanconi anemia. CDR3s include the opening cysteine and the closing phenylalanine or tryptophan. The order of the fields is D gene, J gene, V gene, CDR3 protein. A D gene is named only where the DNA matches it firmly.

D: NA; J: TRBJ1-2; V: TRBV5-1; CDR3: CASREDLTIGGYTF
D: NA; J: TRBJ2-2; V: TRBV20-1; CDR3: CSVYFANTGELFF
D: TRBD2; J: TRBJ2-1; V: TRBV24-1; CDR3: CATSDWGGGGIEQFF
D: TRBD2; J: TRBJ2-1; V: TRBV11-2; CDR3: CASSLGTSGGDHNEQFF
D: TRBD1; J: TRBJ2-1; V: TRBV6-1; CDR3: CASTPTGVNEQFF
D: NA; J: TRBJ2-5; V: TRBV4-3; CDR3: CASSQDWGRATVNQETQYF
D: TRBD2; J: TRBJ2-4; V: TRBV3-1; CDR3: CASSQGPLAGGPIQYF
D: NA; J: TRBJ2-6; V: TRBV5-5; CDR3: CASSGGVSSSGANVLTF
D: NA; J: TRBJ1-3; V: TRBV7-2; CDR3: CASSLSKGSGNTIYF
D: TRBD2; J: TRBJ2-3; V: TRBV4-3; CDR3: CASSQDLAGVTDTQYF
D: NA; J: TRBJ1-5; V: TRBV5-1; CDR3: CASSLADDQPQHF
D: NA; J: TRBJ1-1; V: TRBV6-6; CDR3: CASSPVATEAFF
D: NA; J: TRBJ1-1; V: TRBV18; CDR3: CASSSLALNTEAFF
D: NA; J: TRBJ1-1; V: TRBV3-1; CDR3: CASSLKGEAFF
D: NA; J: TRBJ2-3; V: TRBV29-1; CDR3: CSVESGGDTQYF
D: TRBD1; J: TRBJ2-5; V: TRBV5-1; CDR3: CASSLFDPGTGKTQYF
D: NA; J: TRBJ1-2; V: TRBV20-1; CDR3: CSAFVYYGYTF
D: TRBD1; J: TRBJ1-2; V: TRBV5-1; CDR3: CASSLVTGVGYTF
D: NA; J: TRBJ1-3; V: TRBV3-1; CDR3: CASSQREVLTSTIYF
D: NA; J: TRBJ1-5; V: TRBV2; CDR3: CASSGNPSNQPQHF
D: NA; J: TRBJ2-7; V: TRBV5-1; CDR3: CASSQVGGPYEQYF
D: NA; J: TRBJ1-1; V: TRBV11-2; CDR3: CASSLKQFNTEAFF
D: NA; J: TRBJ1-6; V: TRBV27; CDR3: CASSLVQNSPLHF
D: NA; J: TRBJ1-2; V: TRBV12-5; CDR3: CASGYLPTLGYTF
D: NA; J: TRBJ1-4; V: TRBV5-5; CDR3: CASSFVGGPSGLFF
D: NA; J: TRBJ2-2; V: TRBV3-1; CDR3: CASSQDLSAGELFF
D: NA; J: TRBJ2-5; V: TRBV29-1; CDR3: CSVVGGWSSETQYF
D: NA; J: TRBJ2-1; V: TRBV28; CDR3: CASSLYHEQFF
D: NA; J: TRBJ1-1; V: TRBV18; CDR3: CASSPVVAQGNTEAFF
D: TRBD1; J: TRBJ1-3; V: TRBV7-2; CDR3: CASSSYRGNSGNTIYF
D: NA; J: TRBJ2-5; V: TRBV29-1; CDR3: CSVETGNRETQYF
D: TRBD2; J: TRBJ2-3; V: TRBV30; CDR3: CAWSDTGLGADTQYF
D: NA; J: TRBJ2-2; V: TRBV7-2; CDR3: CASKIRSGAGELFF
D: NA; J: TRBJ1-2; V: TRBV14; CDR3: CASSQGEYYGYTF
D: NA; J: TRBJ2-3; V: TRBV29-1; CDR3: CSVHKMGGLSTDTQYF
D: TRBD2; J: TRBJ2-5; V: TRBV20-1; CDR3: CSASPGVSGGTQETQYF
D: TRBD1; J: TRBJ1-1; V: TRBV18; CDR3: CASSLGTDEAFF
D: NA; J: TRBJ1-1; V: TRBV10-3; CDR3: CAIGGGNTEAFF
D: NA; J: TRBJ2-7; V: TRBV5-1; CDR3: CASSSGTGPPAEQYF
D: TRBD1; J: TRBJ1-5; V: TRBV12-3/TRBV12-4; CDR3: CASSLSGRGPGQPQHF